The TCR beta chain under discussion was sequenced for a study of lymphopenia after photon versus proton radiotherapy. Study-wide points: Survival link was tested only in deceased patients; proton benefit remains a possibility. After lymphocyte nadir, photon-treated repertoires showed oligoclonal expansion, especially CD8+ Temra. In patients who died, overall survival fell as post-nadir TCR diversity dropped more.

CDR3 length: 15 residues. The germline V gene encodes CDR1 MNHEY and CDR2 SMNVEV (reference sequence). V gave up 5 bases and J gave up 3 bases, with 16 bases separating them. Sequencing was performed with immunoSEQ multiplex PCR; in TCRdb, only in-frame clones are kept and a portion is missing. Of 55,000 to 75,000 clones in the sample, more than 75% were seen once. To note about this clone: Antigen: not known.

This clonotype originated in a woman in her 70s with pancreatic cancer. This material consisted of peripheral blood, taken from a patient treated with photon-based radiotherapy. The rearrangement uses TRBV27 and TRBJ2-5; maybe TRBD1 (6 bases). CDR3 bases: TGTGCCAGCAGTCCCTACGAAACAGGGAAAGAGACCCAGTACTTC. It yields the protein CASSPYETGKETQYF.